Sequencing of this TCR beta chain was carried out in a study of persistence of HIV-infected CD4 T cells. As for the study in general: A couple of participants gave one leukapheresis sample; others gave up to about 180 mL blood repeatedly.

V was pared by 8 bases and J by 5 bases, with 23 bases of the junction left unmatched. Germline V gene data show CDR1 as SGHTA and CDR2 as FQGNSA. This CDR3 contains 18 residues. Sequencing used immunoSEQ version 4 in survey mode. The assay was immunoSEQ multiplex PCR, and TCRdb's table has in-frame clones only and misses some. Of approximately 27,000 clones listed, roughly 78% are singletons. The stimulus was lysate of CMV-infected fibroblasts, around 10 ug/mL. Sorted nonresponding memory CD4+ T cells were CD40L-negative, CD69-negative, CD45RO-high. About this clone itself: Its specificity is not known.

This TCR came from an adult woman with HIV who was CMV-seropositive. The gene calls are TRBV7-2 and TRBJ1-2; 7 bases align to TRBD1. Here the sequenced sample was CD4+ T cells sorted from PBMCs after approximately 19-hour stimulation, taken from a patient who received antiretroviral therapy. This CDR3 is CASSTLGAGTATSYGYTF. CDR3 nucleotides: TGTGCCAGCTCGACCCTCGGGGCCGGGACAGCCACTTCATATGGCTACACCTTC.